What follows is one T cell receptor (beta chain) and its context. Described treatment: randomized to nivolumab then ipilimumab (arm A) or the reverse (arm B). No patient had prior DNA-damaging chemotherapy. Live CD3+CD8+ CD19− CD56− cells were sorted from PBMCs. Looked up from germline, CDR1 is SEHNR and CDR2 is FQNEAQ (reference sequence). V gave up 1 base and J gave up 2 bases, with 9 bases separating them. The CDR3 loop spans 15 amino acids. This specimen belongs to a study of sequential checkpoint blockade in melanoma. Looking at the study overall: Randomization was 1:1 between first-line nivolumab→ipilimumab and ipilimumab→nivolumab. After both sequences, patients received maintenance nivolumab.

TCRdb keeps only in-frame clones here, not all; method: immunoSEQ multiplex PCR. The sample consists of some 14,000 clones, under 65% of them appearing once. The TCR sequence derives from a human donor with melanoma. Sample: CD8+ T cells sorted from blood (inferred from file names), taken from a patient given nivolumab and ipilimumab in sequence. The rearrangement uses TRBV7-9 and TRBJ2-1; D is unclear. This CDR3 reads CASSLVLEPYNEQFF. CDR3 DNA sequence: TGTGCCAGCAGCTTAGTCTTAGAGCCCTACAATGAGCAGTTCTTC.